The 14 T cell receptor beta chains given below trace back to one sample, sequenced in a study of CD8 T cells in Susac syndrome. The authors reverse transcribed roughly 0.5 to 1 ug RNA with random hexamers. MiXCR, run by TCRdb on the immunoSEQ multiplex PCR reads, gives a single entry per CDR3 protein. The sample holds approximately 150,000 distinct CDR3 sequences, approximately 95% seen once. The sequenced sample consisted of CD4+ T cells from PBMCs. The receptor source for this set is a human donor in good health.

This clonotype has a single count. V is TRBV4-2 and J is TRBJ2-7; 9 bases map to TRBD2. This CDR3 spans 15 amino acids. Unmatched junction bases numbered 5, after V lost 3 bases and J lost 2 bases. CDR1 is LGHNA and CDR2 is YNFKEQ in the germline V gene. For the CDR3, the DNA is TGTGCCAGCAGCCAGCTGGCGGGAGGGCCCTACGAGCAGTACTTC. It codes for CASSQLAGGPYEQYF.

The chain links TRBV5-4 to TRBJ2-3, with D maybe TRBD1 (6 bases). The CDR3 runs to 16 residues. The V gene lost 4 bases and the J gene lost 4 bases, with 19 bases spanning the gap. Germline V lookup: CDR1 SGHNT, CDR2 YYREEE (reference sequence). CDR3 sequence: CASSIRQVVPPDTQYF. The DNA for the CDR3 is TGTGCCAGCAGCATTAGACAGGTTGTCCCCCCAGATACGCAGTATTTT.

The CDR3 loop reads CSAQTGQKTSYEQYF. The CDR3 DNA follows: TGCAGTGCCCAAACAGGACAGAAAACTTCCTACGAGCAGTACTTC. This rearrangement joins TRBV20-1 to TRBJ2-7; D may be TRBD1 (6 bases). The CDR3 contains 15 residues. Germline-derived CDR1 and CDR2 are DFQATT and SNEGSKA (reference sequence). Trimming shortened V by 6 bases and J by 1 base, and 19 bases separated the two germline ends.

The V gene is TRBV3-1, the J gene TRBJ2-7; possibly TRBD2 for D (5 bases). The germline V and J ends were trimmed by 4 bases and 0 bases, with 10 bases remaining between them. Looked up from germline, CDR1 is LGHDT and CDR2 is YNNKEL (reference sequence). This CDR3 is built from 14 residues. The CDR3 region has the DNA TGTGCCAGCAGCCCTCGGGGAAGCTCCTACGAGCAGTACTTC. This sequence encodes CASSPRGSSYEQYF.

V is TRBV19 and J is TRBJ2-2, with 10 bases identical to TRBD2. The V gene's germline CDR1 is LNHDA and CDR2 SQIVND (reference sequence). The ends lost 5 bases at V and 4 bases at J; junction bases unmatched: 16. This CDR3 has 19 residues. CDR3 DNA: TGTGCCAGTAGTGCTCCTAGGCTAGCGGGAGAAAGCGGCACCGGGGAGCTGTTTTTT. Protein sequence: CASSAPRLAGESGTGELFF.

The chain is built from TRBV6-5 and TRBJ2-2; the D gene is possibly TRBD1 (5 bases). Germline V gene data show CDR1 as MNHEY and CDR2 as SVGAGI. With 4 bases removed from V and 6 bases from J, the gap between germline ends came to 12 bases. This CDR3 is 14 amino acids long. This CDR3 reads CASSSTGRAGELFF. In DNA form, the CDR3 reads TGTGCCAGCAGTTCTACAGGCAGGGCCGGGGAGCTGTTTTTT.

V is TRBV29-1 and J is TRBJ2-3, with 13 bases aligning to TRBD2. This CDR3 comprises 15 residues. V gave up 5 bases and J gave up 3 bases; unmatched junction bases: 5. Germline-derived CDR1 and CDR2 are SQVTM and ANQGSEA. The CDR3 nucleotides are TGCAGCGTTAAAGGGACTAGCGGGAAAACAGATACGCAGTATTTT. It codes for CSVKGTSGKTDTQYF.

The CDR3 DNA sequence: TGTGCCAGCAGCCAAGGGGTTGACAGGGATAAGAAGGGAGCTTTCTTT. Its translation: CASSQGVDRDKKGAFF. This chain joins TRBV3-1 and TRBJ1-1; TRBD1 aligns across 7 bases. The ends lost 1 base at V and 10 bases at J; junction bases unmatched: 15. Germline loops: CDR1 LGHDT, CDR2 YNNKEL (reference sequence). The CDR3 loop spans 16 amino acids.

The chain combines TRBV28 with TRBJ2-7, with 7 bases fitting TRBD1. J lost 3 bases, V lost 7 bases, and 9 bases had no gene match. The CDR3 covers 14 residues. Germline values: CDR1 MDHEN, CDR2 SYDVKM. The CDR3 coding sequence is TGTGCCAGCACCCAAACAGGGGAAAGCTACGAGCAGTACTTC. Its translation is CASTQTGESYEQYF.

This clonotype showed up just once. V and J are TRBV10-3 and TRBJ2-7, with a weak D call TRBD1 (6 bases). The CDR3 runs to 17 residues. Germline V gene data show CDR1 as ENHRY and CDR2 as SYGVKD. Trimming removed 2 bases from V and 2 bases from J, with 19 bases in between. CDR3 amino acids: CAISEGVGQSPTYEQYF. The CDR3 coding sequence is TGTGCCATCAGTGAGGGAGTCGGACAGTCCCCGACCTACGAGCAGTACTTC.

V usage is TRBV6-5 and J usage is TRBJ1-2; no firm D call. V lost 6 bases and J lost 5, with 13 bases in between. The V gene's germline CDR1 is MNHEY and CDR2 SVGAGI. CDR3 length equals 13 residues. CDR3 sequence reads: CASRRGIGYGYTF. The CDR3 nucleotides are TGTGCCAGCAGGCGGGGAATTGGTTATGGCTACACCTTC.

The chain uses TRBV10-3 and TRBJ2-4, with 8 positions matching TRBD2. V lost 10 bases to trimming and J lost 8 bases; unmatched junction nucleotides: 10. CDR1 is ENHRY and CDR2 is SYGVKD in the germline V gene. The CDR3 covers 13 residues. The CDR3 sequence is CATLPAGEHIQYF. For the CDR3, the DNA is TGTGCCACCCTACCAGCGGGGGAGCACATTCAGTACTTC.

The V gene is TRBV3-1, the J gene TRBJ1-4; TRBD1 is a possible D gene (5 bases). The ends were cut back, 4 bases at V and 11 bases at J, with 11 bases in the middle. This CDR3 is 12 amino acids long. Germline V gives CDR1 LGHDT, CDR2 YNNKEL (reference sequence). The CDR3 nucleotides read TGTGCCAGCAGCCGGGGGATAGGGAAACTGTTTTTT. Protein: CASSRGIGKLFF.

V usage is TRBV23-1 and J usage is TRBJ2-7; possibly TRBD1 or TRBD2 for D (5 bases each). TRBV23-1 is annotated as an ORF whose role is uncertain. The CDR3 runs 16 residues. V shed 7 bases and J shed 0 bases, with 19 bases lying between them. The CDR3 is CASIPLLPRGSYEQYF. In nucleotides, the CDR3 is TGCGCCAGCATTCCATTACTCCCGAGGGGCTCCTACGAGCAGTACTTC.